The next 2 T cell receptor beta chains were all read from a single sample in a study of T cells after posttransplantation cyclophosphamide (dated by TCRdb to the mid-2010s). Receptor libraries were prepared by the immunoSEQ multiplex PCR assay. Here the immuneACCESS table is served through TCRdb, limited to in-frame sequences with V and J called. Missing clones are a known gap in these copies; in checked studies unresolved V genes cover under half, and the rest lacks a known reason. For this sample, 40,000 to 45,000 clones appear and none is a singleton. The ten top clones hold about 2.3% of the sample. What was sequenced was PBMCs. Source of these receptors: a middle-aged man in good health, CMV-negative, and a related stem cell transplant donor.

This clone appeared many times. A junction end diverges from the germline sequence, so it may reflect a read error. In DNA form, the CDR3 reads TGTGCCAGCAGTGGGGACAGGGTGAGACCAACTTTT. The encoded protein is CASSGDRVRPTF. The chain links TRBV2 to TRBJ2-3; 9 nucleotides align to TRBD1. The CDR3 covers 12 residues. Germline V gene lookup returns CDR1 SNHLY and CDR2 FYNNEI.

This clone appeared a few times. The chain employs TRBV9 and TRBJ2-3; 9 positions agree with TRBD1. J was trimmed by 6 bases and V by 6 bases; bases with no gene match: 2. Germline CDR1 and CDR2: SGDLS and YYNGEE. CDR3 length: 12 amino acids. This CDR3 reads CASNRGLDTQYF. The CDR3 region has the DNA TGTGCCAGCAACAGGGGGCTCGATACGCAGTATTTT.